The 10 T cell receptor beta chains below were found in one sample sequenced in a study of blood T cell repertoires in COVID-19. Profiled with immunoSEQ multiplex PCR; TCRdb holds only in-frame clones, not every one. The table has under 150,000 clones, 85% seen once. The specimen was peripheral blood. These receptor sequences come from a man in his forties with acute or convalescent COVID-19.

The J gene is TRBJ1-3, the V gene TRBV10-3; unclear D gene. The CDR3 is 13 amino acids. V was cut by 8 bases and J by 0 bases, with 8 bases left in between. CDR1 ENHRY and CDR2 SYGVKD come from the germline V gene. The chain's CDR3 is CAIVASSGNTIYF. The DNA of the CDR3 is TGTGCCATCGTCGCGAGCTCTGGAAACACCATATATTTT.

This chain connects TRBV7-9 to TRBJ1-1; TRBD1 aligns across 10 bases. Germline CDR1 reads SEHNR; CDR2 reads FQNEAQ (reference sequence). CDR3 length: 15 residues. Trimming took 5 bases from V and 0 from J; bases not matched to a gene: 3. The CDR3 DNA reads TGTGCCAGCAGCCGGACAGGGGGGTTGAACACTGAAGCTTTCTTT. It specifies CASSRTGGLNTEAFF.

The chain has TRBV10-2 and TRBJ2-3, with TRBD1 matching 9 bases. The J segment lost 4 bases and the V segment lost 3 bases, leaving 11 bases of the junction unmatched. CDR3 length equals 17 residues. The germline V gene encodes CDR1 WSHSY and CDR2 SAAADI. CDR3 amino acids: CASSDWAGTGRSDTQYF. The CDR3 DNA follows: TGCGCCAGCAGTGACTGGGCCGGGACAGGGAGGTCAGATACGCAGTATTTT.

The V and J genes are TRBV19 and TRBJ2-2, with D unclear. Trimming left V 6 bases short and J 2 bases short, with 10 bases between. CDR3 length equals 14 residues. Germline V gene lookup returns CDR1 LNHDA and CDR2 SQIVND (reference sequence). As DNA, the CDR3 is TGTGCCAGTAGGAGCCTGGTAAACACCGGGGAGCTGTTTTTT. It specifies CASRSLVNTGELFF.

The V call is TRBV7-8, the J call TRBJ2-1; D gene ambiguous. The length of the CDR3 is 11 residues. V lost 7 bases to trimming and J lost 8 bases, with 9 bases between them. Per the germline V gene, CDR1 is SGHVS and CDR2 is FQNEAQ. The CDR3 here is CASTPGDEQFF. Written as DNA, the CDR3 is TGTGCCAGCACCCCCGGAGATGAGCAGTTCTTC. Full variable domain (outside the CDR3, taken from reference TRBV7-8 and TRBJ2-1): GAGVSQSPRYKVAKRGQDVALRCDPISGHVSLFWYQQALGQGPEFLTYFQNEAQLDKSGLPSDRFFAERPEGSVSTLKIQRTQQEDSAVYLCASTPGDEQFFGPGTRLTVL.

This clone was seen only once. CDR3 sequence reads: CASSVAPSGEYEQYF. The CDR3 region has the DNA TGTGCCAGCAGCGTAGCTCCCAGCGGTGAGTACGAGCAGTACTTC. This sequence joins TRBV9 and TRBJ2-7, with a possible D match to TRBD2 (5 bases). This CDR3 is 15 amino acids long. CDR1 is SGDLS and CDR2 is YYNGEE in the germline V gene. Trimming removed 0 bases from V and 4 bases from J, with 14 bases in between.

This sequence joins TRBV4-2 and TRBJ2-2, with a weak D call TRBD2 (6 bases). The CDR3 is made up of 16 amino acids. V lost 1 base to trimming and J lost 2 bases, with 11 bases between them. Germline-derived CDR1 and CDR2 are LGHNA and YNFKEQ. The CDR3, as DNA: TGTGCCAGCAGCCAAGCGGACTACCGAAACACCGGGGAGCTGTTTTTT. This translates into CASSQADYRNTGELFF.

The gene calls are TRBV10-3 and TRBJ2-7; D may be TRBD1 (6 bases). Germline loops: CDR1 ENHRY, CDR2 SYGVKD. The ends were cut back, 10 bases at V and 1 base at J, with 8 bases in the middle. This CDR3 spans 11 amino acids. CDR3 protein: CASDRSYEQYF. CDR3 DNA: TGTGCCAGCGACAGGTCCTACGAGCAGTACTTC.

The rearrangement uses TRBV5-1 and TRBJ2-3; D may be TRBD1 (7 bases). CDR1 and CDR2 from the germline V gene are SGHRS and YFSETQ. The V end lost 4 bases, the J end lost 4 bases, and 13 bases lay between the germline ends. The CDR3 has 14 amino acids. The CDR3 loop is CASSVRGAPDTQYF. The CDR3 region has the DNA TGCGCCAGCAGCGTCAGGGGGGCCCCAGATACGCAGTATTTT.

V usage is TRBV6-5 and J usage is TRBJ2-7, with D possibly TRBD1 on 5 matching bases. The CDR3 has 13 residues. Between the trimmed V and J ends, which lost 7 bases and 0 bases, there was a span of 10 bases. Per the germline V gene, CDR1 is MNHEY and CDR2 is SVGAGI. The CDR3 protein is CASKPDSSYEQYF. Here the CDR3 DNA reads TGTGCCAGCAAGCCCGACAGCTCCTACGAGCAGTACTTC.